The clone carrying this TCR beta chain showed up just a few times. Treatment specified: randomized to nivolumab then ipilimumab (arm A) or the reverse (arm B). No patient had prior DNA-damaging chemotherapy. The CDR3 runs to 16 residues. V gave up 5 bases and J gave up 6 bases; unmatched junction bases: 16. CDR1 SGHTA and CDR2 FQGNSA come from the germline V gene. The record originates from a study of sequential checkpoint blockade in melanoma. This table comes from immunoSEQ multiplex PCR, and its TCRdb copy is limited to in-frame clones, with some not included. This table has more than 10,000 clones, around 65% appearing once.

This sequence was found in a human donor with melanoma. The rearrangement uses TRBV7-2 and TRBJ2-7, with 7 bases matching TRBD1. The source was CD8+ T cells sorted from blood (inferred from file names), collected from a patient given nivolumab and ipilimumab in sequence. The CDR3: CASSPASGGRDSEQYF. The CDR3 DNA is TGTGCCAGCAGCCCGGCCTCAGGGGGAAGGGACAGCGAGCAGTACTTC.